Below, 3 T cell receptor beta chains from the same sample are listed, as sequenced in a study of blood T cell repertoires in COVID-19. The data were produced by immunoSEQ multiplex PCR, yet TCRdb's version contains in-frame clones alone and is incomplete. The table includes 200,000 or so clones, about 80% detected once. The sample was PBMCs or T cells enriched from blood (not recorded which). These receptors all stem from a middle-aged man who had recovered from COVID-19.

The chain uses TRBV10-3 and TRBJ1-1; tentative D call: TRBD1 (6 bases). Trimming cost V 3 bases and J 2 bases, with 7 bases left between them. Germline values: CDR1 ENHRY, CDR2 SYGVKD. The CDR3 has 13 amino acids. The CDR3: CAISEQGNTEAFF. Here the CDR3 DNA reads TGTGCCATCAGTGAACAGGGAAACACTGAAGCTTTCTTT.

V and J are TRBV2 and TRBJ1-5; unclear D gene. Trimming took off 2 bases at V and 0 bases at J, with 8 bases between the two ends. Per germline, CDR1 SNHLY and CDR2 FYNNEI. The CDR3 has 15 residues. The CDR3 nucleotides read TGTGCCAGCAGTGAATCGGGTTATAGCAATCAGCCCCAGCATTTT. This gives the protein CASSESGYSNQPQHF.

This chain uses TRBV5-1 with TRBJ2-7; 10 positions agree with TRBD1. This CDR3 has 14 amino acids. Unmatched junction bases numbered 6, after V lost 4 bases and J lost 5 bases. Looked up from germline, CDR1 is SGHRS and CDR2 is YFSETQ. The CDR3: CASSPRQGAHEQYF. The CDR3 coding sequence is TGCGCCAGCAGCCCGCGACAGGGGGCGCACGAGCAGTACTTC.